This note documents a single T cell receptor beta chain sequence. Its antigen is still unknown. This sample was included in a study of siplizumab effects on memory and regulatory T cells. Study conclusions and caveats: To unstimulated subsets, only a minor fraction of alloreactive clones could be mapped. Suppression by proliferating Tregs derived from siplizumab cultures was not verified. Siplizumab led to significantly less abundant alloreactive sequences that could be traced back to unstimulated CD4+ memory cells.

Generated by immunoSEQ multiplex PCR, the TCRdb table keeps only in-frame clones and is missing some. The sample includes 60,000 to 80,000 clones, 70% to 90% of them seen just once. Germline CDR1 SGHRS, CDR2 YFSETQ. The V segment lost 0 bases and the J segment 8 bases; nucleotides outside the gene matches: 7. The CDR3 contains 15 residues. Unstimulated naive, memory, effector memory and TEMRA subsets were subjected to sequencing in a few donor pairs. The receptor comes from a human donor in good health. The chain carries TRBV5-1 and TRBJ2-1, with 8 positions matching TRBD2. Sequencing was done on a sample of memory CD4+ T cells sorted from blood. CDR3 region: CASSLAGTSRDEQFF. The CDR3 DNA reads TGCGCCAGCAGCTTGGCCGGGACTAGTCGGGATGAGCAGTTCTTC.